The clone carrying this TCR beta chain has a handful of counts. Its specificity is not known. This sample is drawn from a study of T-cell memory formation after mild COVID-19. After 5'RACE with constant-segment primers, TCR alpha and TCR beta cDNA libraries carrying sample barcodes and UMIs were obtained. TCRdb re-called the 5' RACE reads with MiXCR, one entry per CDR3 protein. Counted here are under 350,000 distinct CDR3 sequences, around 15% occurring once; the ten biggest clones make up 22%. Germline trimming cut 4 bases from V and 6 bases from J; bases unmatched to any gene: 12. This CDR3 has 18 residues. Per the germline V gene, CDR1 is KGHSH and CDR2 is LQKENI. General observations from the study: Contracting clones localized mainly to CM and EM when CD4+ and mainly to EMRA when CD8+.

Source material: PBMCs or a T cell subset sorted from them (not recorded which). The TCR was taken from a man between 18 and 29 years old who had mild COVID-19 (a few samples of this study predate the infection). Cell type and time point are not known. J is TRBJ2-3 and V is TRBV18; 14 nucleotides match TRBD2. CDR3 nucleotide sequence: TGTGCCAGCTCACGCACCGGACGACTAGCGGGGGGGCTTGATACGCAGTATTTT. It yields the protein CASSRTGRLAGGLDTQYF. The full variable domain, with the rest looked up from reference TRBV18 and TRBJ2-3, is NAGVMQNPRHLVRRRGQEARLRCSPMKGHSHVYWYRQLPEEGLKFMVYLQKENIIDESGMPKERFSAEFPKEGPSILRIQQVVRGDSAAYFCASSRTGRLAGGLDTQYFGPGTRLTVL.